This entry is about one T cell receptor (beta chain). The antigen remains undetermined. These data come from a study of Ad26.COV2.S vaccination and SARS-CoV-2 variants. Turning to the study itself: Donor had been placed in the Ad26.COV2.S arm of the COV1001 trial.

Overall study findings and caveats: Researchers cautioned that TCR breadth and depth analyses may have underestimated total T cell responses. Substantial breadth was reportedly displayed by spike-specific CD8+ and CD4+ T cell responses after vaccination.

This sample's treatment: approximately 18 received Ad26.COV2.S at low or high dose, single or two shots; 5 received placebo; per-sample allocation not given. Following the first vaccine or placebo injection, samples were taken on day 63. In the vaccine, an Ad26 vector expressed the SARS-CoV-2 spike of the Wuhan strain. The data were produced by immunoSEQ multiplex PCR, yet TCRdb's version contains in-frame clones alone and is incomplete. This table has approximately 360,000 clones, roughly 85% appearing once. Trimming removed 5 bases at V and 7 bases at J, with 12 bases between. The length of the CDR3 is 13 residues. Per the germline V gene, CDR1 is MNHEY and CDR2 is SMNVEV (reference sequence).

This clonotype was sampled from a person between 18 and 59 years old who received the Ad26.COV2.S COVID-19 vaccine or a placebo. Specimen: peripheral blood, collected in a trial of Ad26.COV2.S vaccine versus placebo. The V and J genes are TRBV27 and TRBJ1-5, with unresolved D. DNA for the CDR3: TGTGCCAGCAGTATGGGGTTGCGGCAGCCCCAGCATTTT. Translation: CASSMGLRQPQHF.